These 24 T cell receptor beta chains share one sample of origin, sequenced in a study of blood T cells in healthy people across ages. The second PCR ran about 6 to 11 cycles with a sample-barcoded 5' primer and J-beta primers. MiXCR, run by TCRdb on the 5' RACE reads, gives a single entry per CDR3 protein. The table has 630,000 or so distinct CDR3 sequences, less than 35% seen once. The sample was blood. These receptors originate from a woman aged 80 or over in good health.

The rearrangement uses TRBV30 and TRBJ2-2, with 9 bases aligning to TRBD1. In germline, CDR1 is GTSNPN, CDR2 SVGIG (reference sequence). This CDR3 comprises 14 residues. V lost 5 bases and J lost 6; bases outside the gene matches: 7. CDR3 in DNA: TGTGCCTGGCGCCGGGACAGGGAATCCGGGGAGCTGTTTTTT. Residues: CAWRRDRESGELFF.

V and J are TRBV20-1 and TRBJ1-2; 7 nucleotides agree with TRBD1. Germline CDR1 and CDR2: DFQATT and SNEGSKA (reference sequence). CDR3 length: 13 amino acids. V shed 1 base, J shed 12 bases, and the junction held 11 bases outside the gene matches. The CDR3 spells CSARGQGSGWHTF. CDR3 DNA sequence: TGCAGTGCTAGAGGACAGGGATCAGGGTGGCACACCTTC.

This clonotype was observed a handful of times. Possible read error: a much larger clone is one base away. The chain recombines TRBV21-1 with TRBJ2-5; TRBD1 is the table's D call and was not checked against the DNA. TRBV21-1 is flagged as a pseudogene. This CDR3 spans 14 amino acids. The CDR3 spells CASRVGTTRGTQYF. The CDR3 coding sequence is TGTGCCAGCAGGGTGGGGACAACAAGGGGGACCCAGTACTTC.

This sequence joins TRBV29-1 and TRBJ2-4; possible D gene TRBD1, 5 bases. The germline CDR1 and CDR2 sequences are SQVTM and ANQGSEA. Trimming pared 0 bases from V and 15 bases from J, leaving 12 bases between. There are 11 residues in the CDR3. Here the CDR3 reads CSVEDQGRWYF. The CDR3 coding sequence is TGCAGCGTTGAAGATCAGGGCCGCTGGTACTTC.

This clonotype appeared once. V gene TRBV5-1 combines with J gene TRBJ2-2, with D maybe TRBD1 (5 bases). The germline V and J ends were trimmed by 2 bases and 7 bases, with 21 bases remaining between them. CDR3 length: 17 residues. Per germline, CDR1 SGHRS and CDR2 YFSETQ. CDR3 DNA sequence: TGCGCCAGCAGCTTAACCACCGGACCTACGACAGACGGGGAGCTGTTTTTT. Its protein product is CASSLTTGPTTDGELFF. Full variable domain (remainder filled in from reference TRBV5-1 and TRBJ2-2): KAGVTQTPRYLIKTRGQQVTLSCSPISGHRSVSWYQQTPGQGLQFLFEYFSETQRNKGNFPGRFSGRQFSNSRSEMNVSTLELGDSALYLCASSLTTGPTTDGELFFGEGSRLTVL.

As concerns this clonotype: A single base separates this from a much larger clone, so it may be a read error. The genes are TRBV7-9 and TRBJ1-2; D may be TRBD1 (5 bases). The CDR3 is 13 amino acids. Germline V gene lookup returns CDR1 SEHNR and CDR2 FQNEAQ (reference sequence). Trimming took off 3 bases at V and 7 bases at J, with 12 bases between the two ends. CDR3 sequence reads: CASSFGDSSGYTF. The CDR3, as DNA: TGTGCCAGCAGCTTCGGAGACAGTAGTGGCTACACCTTC.

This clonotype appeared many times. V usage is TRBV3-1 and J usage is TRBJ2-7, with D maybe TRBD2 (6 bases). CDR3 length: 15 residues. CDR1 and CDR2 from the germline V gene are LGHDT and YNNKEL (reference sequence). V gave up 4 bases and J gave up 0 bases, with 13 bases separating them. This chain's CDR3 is CASSPGGASSYEQYF. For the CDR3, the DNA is TGTGCCAGCAGCCCCGGAGGGGCAAGCTCCTACGAGCAGTACTTC.

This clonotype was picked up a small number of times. CDR3 coding DNA: TGTGCCAGCAGGGCCGGGACTAACACAGATACGCAGTATTTT. This gives the protein CASRAGTNTDTQYF. This chain uses TRBV2 with TRBJ2-3, with 7 bases lining up with TRBD2. CDR1 SNHLY and CDR2 FYNNEI come from the germline V gene. V trimming: 6 bases; J trimming: 2 bases; junction bases outside the gene matches: 5. This CDR3 region has 14 residues. Based on the CDR3 plus reference TRBV2 and TRBJ2-3, the full variable domain is EPEVTQTPSHQVTQMGQEVILRCVPISNHLYFYWYRQILGQKVEFLVSFYNNEISEKSEIFDDQFSVERPDGSNFTLKIRSTKLEDSAMYFCASRAGTNTDTQYFGPGTRLTVL.

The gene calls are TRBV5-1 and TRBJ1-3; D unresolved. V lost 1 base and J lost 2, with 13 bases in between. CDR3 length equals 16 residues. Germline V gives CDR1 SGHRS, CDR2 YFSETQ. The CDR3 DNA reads TGCGCCAGCAGCTTGTCTGGGGTGTCGACTGGAAACACCATATATTTT. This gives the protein CASSLSGVSTGNTIYF.

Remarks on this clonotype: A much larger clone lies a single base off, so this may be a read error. Here the CDR3 DNA reads TGTGCCTGCAGCGTAGATGGGGATGAGCAGTTCTTC. Residues: CACSVDGDEQFF. The chain carries TRBV9 and TRBJ2-1; D unresolved. Looked up from germline, CDR1 is SGDLS and CDR2 is YYNGEE. The CDR3 contains 12 residues.

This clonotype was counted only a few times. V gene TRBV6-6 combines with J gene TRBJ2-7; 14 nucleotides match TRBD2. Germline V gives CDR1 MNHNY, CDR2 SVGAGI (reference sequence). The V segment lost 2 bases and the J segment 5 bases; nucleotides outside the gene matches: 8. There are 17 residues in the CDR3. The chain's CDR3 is CASSYQGLAGAADEQYF. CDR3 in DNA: TGTGCCAGCAGTTACCAGGGACTAGCGGGGGCCGCGGACGAGCAGTACTTC.

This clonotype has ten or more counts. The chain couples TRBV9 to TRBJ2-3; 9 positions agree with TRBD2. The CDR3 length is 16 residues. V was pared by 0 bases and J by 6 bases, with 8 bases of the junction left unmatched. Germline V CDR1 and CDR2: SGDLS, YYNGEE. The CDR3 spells CASSVVPSGEGDTQYF. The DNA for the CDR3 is TGTGCCAGCAGCGTAGTCCCTAGCGGGGAAGGGGATACGCAGTATTTT.

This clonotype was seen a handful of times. CDR3 nucleotide sequence: TGCAGTGCTCCTCCCCCCAGGGGAGCTGACGAGACCCAGTTCTTC. It specifies CSAPPPRGADETQFF. This rearrangement joins TRBV20-1 to TRBJ2-1, with D perhaps matching TRBD1 (6 bases). Trimming took off 5 bases at V and 13 bases at J, with 27 bases between the two ends. Per germline, CDR1 DFQATT and CDR2 SNEGSKA (reference sequence). This CDR3 spans 15 amino acids.

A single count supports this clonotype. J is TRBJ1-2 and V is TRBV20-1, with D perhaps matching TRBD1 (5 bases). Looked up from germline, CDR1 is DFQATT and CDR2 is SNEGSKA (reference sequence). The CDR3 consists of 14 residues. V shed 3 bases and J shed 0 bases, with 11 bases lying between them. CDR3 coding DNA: TGCAGTGCTAGTGGGGGGAGGTCTAACTATGGCTACACCTTC. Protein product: CSASGGRSNYGYTF.

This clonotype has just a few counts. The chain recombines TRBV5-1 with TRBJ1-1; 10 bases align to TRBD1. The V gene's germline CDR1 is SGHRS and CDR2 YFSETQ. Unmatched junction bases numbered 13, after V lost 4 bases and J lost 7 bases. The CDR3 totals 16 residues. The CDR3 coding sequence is TGCGCCAGCAGCCCGGGGACAGGGGTATCCCTTATTGAAGCTTTCTTT. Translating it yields CASSPGTGVSLIEAFF.

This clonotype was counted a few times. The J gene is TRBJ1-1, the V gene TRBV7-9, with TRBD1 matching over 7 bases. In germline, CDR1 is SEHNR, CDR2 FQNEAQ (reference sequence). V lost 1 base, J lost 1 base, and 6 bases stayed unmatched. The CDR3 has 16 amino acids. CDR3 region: CASSLDGTAKNTEAFF. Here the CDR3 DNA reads TGTGCCAGCAGCTTAGACGGGACAGCGAAGAACACTGAAGCTTTCTTT. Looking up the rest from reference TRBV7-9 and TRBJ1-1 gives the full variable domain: DTGVSQNPRHKITKRGQNVTFRCDPISEHNRLYWYRQTLGQGPEFLTYFQNEAQLEKSRLLSDRFSAERPKGSFSTLEIQRTEQGDSAMYLCASSLDGTAKNTEAFFGQGTRLTVV.

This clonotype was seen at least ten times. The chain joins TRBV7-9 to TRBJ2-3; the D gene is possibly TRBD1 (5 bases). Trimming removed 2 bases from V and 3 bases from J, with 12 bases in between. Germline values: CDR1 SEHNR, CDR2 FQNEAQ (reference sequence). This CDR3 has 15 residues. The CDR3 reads CASSLYPKGTDTQYF. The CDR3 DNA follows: TGTGCCAGCAGCTTATACCCGAAGGGGACAGATACGCAGTATTTT.

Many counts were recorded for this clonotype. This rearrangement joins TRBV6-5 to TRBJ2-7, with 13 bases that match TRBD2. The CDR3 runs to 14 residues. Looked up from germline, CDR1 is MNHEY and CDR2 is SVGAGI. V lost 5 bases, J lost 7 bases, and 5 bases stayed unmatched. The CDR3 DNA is TGTGCCAGCAGTCGACTAGCGGGGGGCCTGGAGCAGTACTTC. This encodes CASSRLAGGLEQYF.

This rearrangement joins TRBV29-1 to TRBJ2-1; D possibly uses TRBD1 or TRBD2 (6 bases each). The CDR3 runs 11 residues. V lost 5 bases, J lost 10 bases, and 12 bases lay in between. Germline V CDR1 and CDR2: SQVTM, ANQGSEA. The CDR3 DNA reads TGCAGCGTTTCGGGGGCGGGAGAGCAGTTCTTC. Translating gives CSVSGAGEQFF.

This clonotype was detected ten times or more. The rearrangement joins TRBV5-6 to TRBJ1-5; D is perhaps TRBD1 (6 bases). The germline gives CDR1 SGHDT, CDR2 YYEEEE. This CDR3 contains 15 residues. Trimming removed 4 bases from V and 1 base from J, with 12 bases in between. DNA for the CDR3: TGTGCCAGCAGCCCCTACAGGGAAAGCAATCAGCCCCAGCATTTT. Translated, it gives CASSPYRESNQPQHF.

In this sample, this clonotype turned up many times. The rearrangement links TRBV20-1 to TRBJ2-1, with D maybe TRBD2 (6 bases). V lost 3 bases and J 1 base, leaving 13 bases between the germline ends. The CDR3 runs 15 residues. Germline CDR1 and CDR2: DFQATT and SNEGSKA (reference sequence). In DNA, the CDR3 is TGCAGTGCTAGCTATCAACGGGGGTCCTACAATGAGCAGTTCTTC. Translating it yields CSASYQRGSYNEQFF.

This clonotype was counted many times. CDR3 residues: CASSFSPGTEAFF. As DNA, the CDR3 is TGTGCCAGCAGTTTCTCGCCTGGGACTGAAGCTTTCTTT. The J gene is TRBJ1-1, the V gene TRBV6-2 or TRBV6-3, with D unclear. CDR3 size: 13 residues. Germline-derived CDR1 and CDR2 are MNHEY and SVGEGT. V was trimmed by 4 bases and J by 5 bases, leaving 11 bases between them.

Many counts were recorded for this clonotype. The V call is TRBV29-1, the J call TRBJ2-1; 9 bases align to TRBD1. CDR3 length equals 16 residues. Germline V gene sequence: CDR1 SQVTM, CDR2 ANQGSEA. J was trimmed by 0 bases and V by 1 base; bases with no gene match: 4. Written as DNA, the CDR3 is TGCAGCGTTGAAGGGGACAGGGCTGACTCCTACAATGAGCAGTTCTTC. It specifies CSVEGDRADSYNEQFF.

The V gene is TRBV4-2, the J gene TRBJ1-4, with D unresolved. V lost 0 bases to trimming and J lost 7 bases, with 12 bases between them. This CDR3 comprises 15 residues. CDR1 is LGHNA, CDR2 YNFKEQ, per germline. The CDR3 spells CASSQDGEVGEKLFF. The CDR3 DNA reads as TGTGCCAGCAGCCAAGACGGGGAAGTAGGTGAAAAACTGTTTTTT.